The rows below give T cell receptor beta chains drawn from one sample of a study of identical twins. TCRdb passed the 5' RACE reads through MiXCR, listing each CDR3 protein once. The data show roughly 720,000 distinct CDR3 sequences, 15% to 20% seen once. Separately, the same data were catalogued under a study of T cells expressing NK-cell markers.

Sequencing was done on a sample of PBMCs. These receptors were obtained from a woman aged 18-29 years in good health. Each CDR3 is given with its conserved first and last residue. The order of the fields is D gene, V gene, J gene, clone size, CDR3 protein, CDR3 DNA. The D gene is left open where the match is weak. Size is stated for part of the rows, as once, few or many counts, or as a class when the clone is expanded.

.	TRBV6-1	TRBJ2-2	.	CASSERGYGELFF	TGTGCCAGCAGTGAACGGGGTTACGGGGAGCTGTTTTTT
TRBD1	TRBV10-3	TRBJ2-5	few	CAISESTGRETQYF	TGTGCCATCAGTGAGTCGACAGGGCGGGAGACCCAGTACTTC
.	TRBV29-1	TRBJ2-1	few	CSGAPLTRNEQFF	TGCAGCGGTGCCCCCCTTACCAGGAATGAGCAGTTCTTC
.	TRBV6-4	TRBJ2-1	.	CASSTRLANEQFF	TGTGCCAGCTCGACAAGGTTGGCCAATGAGCAGTTCTTC
TRBD1	TRBV5-8	TRBJ2-6	few	CASSSGQGWAGANVLTF	TGTGCCAGCAGCTCTGGACAGGGCTGGGCTGGGGCCAACGTCCTGACTTTC
.	TRBV5-6	TRBJ2-3	few	CATSEGTDTQYF	TGTGCCACCTCAGAGGGAACAGATACGCAGTATTTT
TRBD2	TRBV11-2	TRBJ2-3	few	CASSLVGDYFIHYSYSDTQYF	TGTGCCAGCAGCTTAGTAGGGGACTACTTCATACACTACTCCTATTCAGATACGCAGTATTTT
.	TRBV15	TRBJ2-3	few	CATSIGFAATDTQYF	TGTGCCACCAGCATCGGGTTTGCGGCCACAGATACGCAGTATTTT
TRBD2	TRBV5-1	TRBJ2-3	.	CASFNPSGSSTDTQYF	TGCGCCAGTTTCAACCCTAGCGGGAGTAGCACAGATACGCAGTATTTT
.	TRBV9	TRBJ2-5	few	CASSSGQTQYF	TGTGCCAGCAGCTCGGGCCAGACCCAGTACTTC
TRBD1	TRBV10-3	TRBJ2-7	.	CAIKEDRASYEQYF	TGTGCCATCAAAGAAGACAGGGCTTCCTACGAGCAGTACTTC
.	TRBV6-2/TRBV6-3	TRBJ2-3	few	CASRSQSTDTQYF	TGTGCCAGCAGATCCCAGTCCACAGATACGCAGTATTTT
.	TRBV7-9	TRBJ1-2	.	CASYAVGPGGYTF	TGTGCCAGCTATGCCGTGGGTCCTGGGGGCTACACCTTC
.	TRBV14	TRBJ2-7	few	CASSQARTIPYEQYF	TGTGCCAGCAGCCAAGCGAGGACAATCCCCTACGAGCAGTACTTC
TRBD1	TRBV10-3	TRBJ1-1	.	CATQGTENTEAFF	TGTGCCACCCAAGGGACAGAGAACACTGAAGCTTTCTTT
TRBD2	TRBV10-1	TRBJ2-3	few	CASRPGRSSTDTQYF	TGCGCCAGCAGACCCGGGAGGTCAAGCACAGATACGCAGTATTTT
.	TRBV9	TRBJ2-6	.	CASSDNRGANVLTF	TGTGCCAGCAGCGACAACAGGGGGGCCAACGTCCTGACTTTC
.	TRBV12-3/TRBV12-4	TRBJ2-3	many	CASSSLDRSTDTQYF	TGTGCCAGCAGTTCCCTGGACAGAAGCACAGATACGCAGTATTTT
.	TRBV12-3/TRBV12-4	TRBJ2-7	many	CASSFVQTVVHEQYF	TGTGCCAGCAGTTTTGTGCAAACGGTCGTCCACGAGCAGTACTTC
.	TRBV20-1	TRBJ2-2	few	CSAKDGNTGELFF	TGCAGTGCTAAGGACGGGAACACCGGGGAGCTGTTTTTT
TRBD2	TRBV4-3	TRBJ2-1	few	CASSQDSRGRGVEQFF	TGCGCCAGCAGCCAAGATTCGCGCGGGAGAGGGGTTGAGCAGTTCTTC
.	TRBV29-1	TRBJ2-5	few	CSVKVPETQYF	TGCAGCGTTAAAGTCCCAGAGACCCAGTACTTC
.	TRBV25-1	TRBJ2-7	.	CASSYADPSSEQYF	TGTGCCAGCAGTTACGCTGACCCCAGTAGCGAGCAGTACTTC
.	TRBV12-3/TRBV12-4	TRBJ2-1	.	CASSSWGARAWNEQFF	TGTGCCAGCAGTAGCTGGGGGGCCCGAGCTTGGAATGAGCAGTTCTTC
.	TRBV9	TRBJ1-1	.	CASSVTRVGTEAFF	TGTGCCAGCAGCGTAACGCGGGTTGGGACAGAAGCTTTCTTT
TRBD1	TRBV19	TRBJ1-6	many	CASSGQGDNSPLHF	TGTGCCAGTAGTGGACAGGGCGATAATTCACCCCTCCACTTT
TRBD1	TRBV20-1	TRBJ2-7	.	CSARIGTANYEQYF	TGCAGTGCTAGGATCGGGACAGCGAACTACGAGCAGTACTTC
.	TRBV12-3/TRBV12-4	TRBJ2-1	.	CASSLNSPQFF	TGTGCCAGCAGTTTGAATAGTCCCCAGTTCTTC
.	TRBV5-1	TRBJ2-7	few	CASSLGNVYEQYF	TGCGCCAGCAGCTTGGGGAACGTCTACGAGCAGTACTTC
.	TRBV7-2	TRBJ1-2	.	CASRGRGYTF	TGTGCCAGCAGGGGTCGTGGCTACACCTTC
.	TRBV4-3	TRBJ2-4	many	CASSQDMGPLNIQYF	TGCGCCAGCAGCCAAGACATGGGACCCCTTAACATTCAGTACTTC
TRBD2	TRBV11-1	TRBJ2-6	.	CASSLALGLAGLGANVLTF	TGTGCCAGCAGCTTAGCGTTGGGACTAGCGGGACTTGGGGCCAACGTCCTGACTTTC
.	TRBV7-8	TRBJ2-1	few	CASRTWRTESGNEQFF	TGTGCCAGCAGGACCTGGAGGACGGAATCGGGGAATGAGCAGTTCTTC
.	TRBV5-1	TRBJ2-2	few	CASSLVFRANTGELFF	TGCGCCAGCAGCTTGGTCTTCAGGGCGAACACCGGGGAGCTGTTTTTT
.	TRBV7-9	TRBJ2-3	many	CASSLYRTDTQYF	TGTGCCAGCAGCTTATACCGCACAGATACGCAGTATTTT
.	TRBV12-3/TRBV12-4	TRBJ2-4	.	CASSLQGKNIQYF	TGTGCCAGCAGTTTACAGGGTAAAAACATTCAGTACTTC
.	TRBV20-1	TRBJ1-5	few	CSARRPKQEYSNQPQHF	TGCAGTGCTAGGAGGCCAAAACAGGAGTATAGCAATCAGCCCCAGCATTTT